Presented here are 11 T cell receptor beta chains from one specimen sequenced in a study of blood T cell repertoires in COVID-19 (dated by TCRdb to 2019 to 2021). To prepare the library, the immunoSEQ multiplex PCR assay was applied. TCRdb took over this immuneACCESS table, retaining in-frame rearrangements with V and J assigned. Such tables are incomplete; in checked studies, under half of the missing clones stem from an unresolved V gene, and the remainder is unexplained. This sample has about 280,000 clones in its table, and approximately 89% of those were observed once. In total, the top ten clones hold 11% of the sample. Sequenced input: peripheral blood. These receptors were taken from a woman aged 25-40 years with COVID-19, enrolled during active disease.

The chain links TRBV5-6 to TRBJ2-5; TRBD2 agrees at 13 bases. Losses at the gene ends were 4 bases for V and 1 base for J; bases not matched to a gene: 7. This CDR3 spans 17 amino acids. CDR1 and CDR2 (germline): SGHDT, YYEEEE. The CDR3 nucleotides are TGTGCCAGCAGCCCTACACGGACTAGCGGGAGCCAAGAGACCCAGTACTTC. It encodes CASSPTRTSGSQETQYF.

This sequence joins TRBV2 and TRBJ1-4; D gene ambiguous. The CDR3 sequence is 15 residues long. Germline lookup yields CDR1 SNHLY and CDR2 FYNNEI. V lost 2 bases and J 5 bases, leaving 12 bases between the germline ends. The DNA of the CDR3 is TGTGCCAGCAGTGAATGGTGGGCACCCAATGAAAAACTGTTTTTT. Protein product: CASSEWWAPNEKLFF.

The table lists this clone with a few counts. The DNA for the CDR3 is TGTGCCAGTAAGGGGCGAGGGACTCTCCGTGGCTACACCTTC. Translated: CASKGRGTLRGYTF. The rearrangement joins TRBV19 to TRBJ1-2; TRBD1 is a possible D gene (5 bases). The germline V gene has CDR1 LNHDA and CDR2 SQIVND (reference sequence). The CDR3 is 14 residues long. The V and J ends lost 7 bases and 7 bases respectively, with 19 bases between them.

The CDR3 protein is CATSNGLEKGYTF. CDR3 coding DNA: TGTGCCACCAGCAACGGACTCGAGAAGGGCTACACCTTC. This sequence joins TRBV15 and TRBJ1-2; no reliable D call. Trimming stripped 4 bases from V and 8 bases from J, with 14 bases between. Germline-derived CDR1 and CDR2 are LNHNV and YYDKDF (reference sequence). CDR3 size: 13 residues. Combining the CDR3 with reference TRBV15 and TRBJ1-2 gives the whole variable domain DAMVIQNPRYQVTQFGKPVTLSCSQTLNHNVMYWYQQKSSQAPKLLFHYYDKDFNNEADTPDNFQSRRPNTSFCFLDIRSPGLGDTAMYLCATSNGLEKGYTFGSGTRLTVV.

V gene TRBV27 combines with J gene TRBJ1-1, with D possibly being TRBD1 (6 bases). V was pared by 2 bases and J by 2 bases, with 12 bases between. Germline CDR1 and CDR2: MNHEY and SMNVEV (reference sequence). There are 15 residues in the CDR3. The CDR3 DNA reads as TGTGCCAGCAGTTTACTTGGGGGCGGAAACACTGAAGCTTTCTTT. This codes for CASSLLGGGNTEAFF.

This chain joins TRBV6-5 and TRBJ2-5, with D perhaps matching TRBD2 (6 bases). Looked up from germline, CDR1 is MNHEY and CDR2 is SVGAGI. The CDR3 extends over 14 amino acids. V gave up 7 bases and J gave up 3 bases, with 15 bases separating them. Here the CDR3 DNA reads TGTGCCAGCAAAAGGGGACCGGGAGAAGAGACCCAGTACTTC. Translation: CASKRGPGEETQYF.

The genes are TRBV7-6 and TRBJ2-7; 8 positions agree with TRBD2. J gave up 2 bases and V 5 bases, and 8 bases lay outside the gene matches. This CDR3 contains 15 residues. Germline CDR1 is SGHVS and CDR2 is FNYEAQ. The DNA of the CDR3 is TGTGCCAGCAGCAAAGAGGCGGGGGGACCCTACGAGCAGTACTTC. Protein sequence: CASSKEAGGPYEQYF.

The chain couples TRBV5-1 to TRBJ1-1; possible D gene TRBD1, 5 bases. Germline lookup yields CDR1 SGHRS and CDR2 YFSETQ. With 6 bases removed from V and 5 bases from J, the gap between germline ends came to 14 bases. The CDR3 has 13 amino acids. CDR3 nucleotide sequence: TGCGCCAGCAAACGGGGGGGAGAGACTGAAGCTTTCTTT. It yields the protein CASKRGGETEAFF.

This CDR3 reads CASSFMAPADTQYF. The CDR3 DNA reads TGTGCCAGCAGCTTCATGGCCCCCGCAGATACGCAGTATTTT. This chain links TRBV7-9 with TRBJ2-3; D is unresolved. V dropped 3 bases and J dropped 4 bases, with 11 bases sitting between them. The germline gives CDR1 SEHNR, CDR2 FQNEAQ (reference sequence). The CDR3 length is 14 residues.

The V and J genes are TRBV21-1 and TRBJ2-3; the table assigns TRBD2, which was not confirmed against the DNA. TRBV21-1 is listed as a pseudogene. This CDR3 region has 14 residues. The CDR3 loop reads CASNLAGGTDTQYF. In DNA form, the CDR3 reads TGTGCCAGCAACCTAGCGGGGGGCACAGATACGCAGTATTTT.

This clone has a single count. The V call is TRBV5-1, the J call TRBJ2-5, with 10 bases fitting TRBD2. The CDR3 contains 14 residues. J was trimmed by 5 bases and V by 2 bases; bases with no gene match: 3. The germline CDR1 and CDR2 sequences are SGHRS and YFSETQ. CDR3 sequence (DNA): TGCGCCAGCAGCTTCGCTAGCGGGGGCGAGACCCAGTACTTC. Translation gives CASSFASGGETQYF.